This T cell receptor beta chain appears in the sequencing data of a study of cytomegalovirus exposure and HLA in healthy donors. Study context: In an earlier analysis, 90 million to 120 million unique TCR beta sequences were found from some 200 million T cells.

In germline, CDR1 is SNHLY, CDR2 FYNNEI. Germline trimming cut 6 bases from V and 1 base from J; bases unmatched to any gene: 11. The CDR3 spans 17 residues. On this clone itself: Its matching antigen is unknown.

Both 60 Vbeta primers and 13 Jbeta primers went into the PCR. Profiled with immunoSEQ multiplex PCR; TCRdb holds only in-frame clones, not every one. The sample records about 160,000 clones, around 77% being singletons. Findings and limits, study-wide: Other equally common chains were less clonally expanded than HLA-associated TCR beta chains, a later analysis showed. In an earlier analysis, most TCR beta V segments were productive about 87% or about 30% of the time.

The specimen sequenced was PBMCs. The TCR comes from a woman aged 25 to 45 in good health and CMV-seronegative. The chain carries TRBV2 and TRBJ2-7, with 11 bases identical to TRBD2. The CDR3 loop is CASSPALAGGRSYEQYF. CDR3 coding DNA: TGTGCCAGCAGCCCCGCGCTAGCGGGGGGCCGGTCCTACGAGCAGTACTTC.